This TCR beta chain was captured by sequencing in a study of blood T cell repertoires in COVID-19. For the study at large: Some COVID-19 samples were acute and others convalescent; all came from the United States, Italy and Spain. Nucleic acid was either cDNA or gDNA, and it came from T cells, B-cell-depleted T cells, or PBMCs.

This clone was counted a few times. Germline CDR1 LNHNV, CDR2 YYDKDF (reference sequence). V shed 2 bases, J shed 6 bases, and the junction held 2 bases outside the gene matches. The length of the CDR3 is 13 residues. Authors' data handling: Nucleated cell counts were estimated from reference gene primer amplification. TCRdb's copy holds only in-frame clones and misses some; the assay was immunoSEQ multiplex PCR. V, J and clone size derive from that table, while D and trimming were established from the DNA sequence. The sample carries hundreds of thousands of clones, approximately 90% recorded once. This sequence joins TRBV15 and TRBJ2-7; TRBD2 agrees at 9 bases. Input material: peripheral blood. The sequence derives from a woman aged 18-35 years who had recovered from COVID-19. CDR3: CATSRLAGSEQYF. CDR3 bases: TGTGCCACCAGCAGACTAGCGGGAAGCGAGCAGTACTTC.